Below are 21 T cell receptor beta chains sequenced from a single sample in a study of OX40 agonist ivuxolimab in advanced cancers. Clones were read by immunoSEQ multiplex PCR, and TCRdb kept only the in-frame ones, dropping some. The sample has 50,000 to 55,000 clones, 80% to 90% seen once; the top ten hold around 9.9%. The source was CD4+ or CD8+ T cells sorted from blood, collected in a trial of the OX40 agonist ivuxolimab. Every receptor here comes from an adult with an advanced solid tumor such as melanoma, head and neck, liver or kidney cancer.

The chain couples TRBV4-2 to TRBJ2-1, with D possibly matching TRBD1 (5 bases). The V gene's germline CDR1 is LGHNA and CDR2 YNFKEQ. Trimming stripped 4 bases from V and 10 bases from J, with 11 bases between. The CDR3 has 12 amino acids. The CDR3 reads CASSLRVGEQFF. The CDR3 region has the DNA TGTGCCAGCAGCCTCAGGGTGGGCGAGCAGTTCTTC.

The CDR3: CASSPYPVLNEQFF. Written as DNA, the CDR3 is TGTGCCAGCAGCCCGTACCCAGTTCTCAATGAGCAGTTCTTC. The chain has TRBV27 and TRBJ2-1; no clear D gene. Trimming stripped 6 bases from V and 6 bases from J, with 15 bases between. Germline V CDR1 and CDR2: MNHEY, SMNVEV (reference sequence). The CDR3 has 14 residues.

The count of this clone is one. An end of the junction differs from the germline gene, which may be a read error. The genes are TRBV6-6 and TRBJ2-4, with a possible D match to TRBD2 (6 bases). The germline gives CDR1 MNHNY, CDR2 SVGAGI (reference sequence). CDR3 size: 15 residues. Here the CDR3 DNA reads TGTGCCAGCAGTTACGGGGAACTAGCCCAAAACATTCAGTACTTC. Its translation is CASSYGELAQNIQYF.

This rearrangement joins TRBV5-1 to TRBJ2-1, with D possibly called TRBD1 or TRBD2 (5 bases each). Trimming took off 4 bases at V and 5 bases at J, with 10 bases between the two ends. Germline-derived CDR1 and CDR2 are SGHRS and YFSETQ. This CDR3 comprises 13 residues. CDR3 sequence (DNA): TGCGCCAGCAGCCGTCGGGACCACAATGAGCAGTTCTTC. Its translation: CASSRRDHNEQFF.

Only one count was recorded for this clone. The V call is TRBV29-1, the J call TRBJ2-5; D is unclear. The length of the CDR3 is 12 residues. The germline CDR1 and CDR2 sequences are SQVTM and ANQGSEA. V lost 8 bases to trimming and J lost 5 bases, with 15 bases between them. The CDR3: CSTVPAGETQYF. The CDR3 nucleotides are TGCAGCACCGTGCCTGCTGGGGAGACCCAGTACTTC.

The chain employs TRBV7-6 and TRBJ2-1, with TRBD1 matching 12 bases. Germline V lookup: CDR1 SGHVS, CDR2 FNYEAQ. The junction had 6 bases not matched to a gene; V was cut back by 5 bases and J by 4 bases. The CDR3 has 16 amino acids. The CDR3 is CASSMPGQGAYNEQFF. Here the CDR3 DNA reads TGTGCCAGCAGCATGCCGGGACAGGGGGCATACAATGAGCAGTTCTTC.

In DNA, the CDR3 is TGTGCCAGCAGTCTTCAGGGAAGCAATAATTCACCCCTCCACTTT. Protein product: CASSLQGSNNSPLHF. The V gene is TRBV6-6, the J gene TRBJ1-6; D is possibly TRBD1 (5 bases). Per germline, CDR1 MNHNY and CDR2 SVGAGI (reference sequence). Trimming cost V 5 bases and J 5 bases, with 13 bases left between them. The CDR3 loop spans 15 amino acids.

CDR3 sequence reads: CASSLNDAGPGTDTQYF. The CDR3 DNA is TGTGCCAGCAGCTTGAATGATGCGGGGCCGGGCACAGATACGCAGTATTTT. The chain links TRBV11-2 to TRBJ2-3; tentative D call: TRBD2 (6 bases). Per germline, CDR1 SGHAT and CDR2 FQNNGV. This CDR3 is 17 amino acids long. V lost 3 bases and J 1 base, leaving 17 bases between the germline ends. The variable domain in full, with the rest retrieved from reference TRBV11-2 and TRBJ2-3, is EAGVAQSPRYKIIEKRQSVAFWCNPISGHATLYWYQQILGQGPKLLIQFQNNGVVDDSQLPKDRFSAERLKGVDSTLKIQPAKLEDSAVYLCASSLNDAGPGTDTQYFGPGTRLTVL.

This clone has just a few counts. This chain joins TRBV7-2 and TRBJ2-1; D gene ambiguous. V dropped 5 bases and J dropped 8 bases, with 13 bases sitting between them. The CDR3 loop spans 13 amino acids. Germline V lookup: CDR1 SGHTA, CDR2 FQGNSA. The CDR3 coding sequence is TGTGCCAGCAGCGCCAGGATCAGCCATGAGCAGTTCTTC. This sequence encodes CASSARISHEQFF.

This sequence joins TRBV27 and TRBJ1-1; possible D gene TRBD1, 5 bases. V gave up 6 bases and J gave up 1 base, with 15 bases separating them. The CDR3 is 15 residues long. Looked up from germline, CDR1 is MNHEY and CDR2 is SMNVEV (reference sequence). CDR3 residues: CASSPVGGANTEAFF. The CDR3, as DNA: TGTGCCAGCAGCCCAGTGGGGGGAGCGAACACTGAAGCTTTCTTT.

The CDR3: CASSWRGGDTEAFF. Written as DNA, the CDR3 is TGTGCCAGCAGCTGGAGAGGGGGGGACACTGAAGCTTTCTTT. V usage is TRBV7-2 and J usage is TRBJ1-1, with D possibly TRBD1 on 6 matching bases. The germline CDR1 and CDR2 sequences are SGHTA and FQGNSA. CDR3 size: 14 residues. Trimming removed 4 bases at V and 3 bases at J, with 12 bases between.

This rearrangement joins TRBV5-6 to TRBJ1-6, with TRBD1 matching 7 bases. V lost 2 bases, J lost 10 bases, and 9 bases stayed unmatched. CDR1 and CDR2 (germline): SGHDT, YYEEEE. The CDR3 has 15 residues. CDR3 in DNA: TGTGCCAGCAGCTTATCGGACAGGTCCCCATCACCCCTCCACTTT. Protein: CASSLSDRSPSPLHF.

The rearrangement uses TRBV15 and TRBJ2-1; no definite D call. Looked up from germline, CDR1 is LNHNV and CDR2 is YYDKDF (reference sequence). CDR3 size: 12 residues. Between the trimmed V and J ends, which lost 0 bases and 9 bases, there was a span of 6 bases. The CDR3 DNA reads as TGTGCCACCAGCAGAGATAAGAGTGAGCAGTTCTTC. Translating gives CATSRDKSEQFF.

This clone was detected a few times. The chain carries TRBV19 and TRBJ1-2, with 8 bases matching TRBD1. The germline gives CDR1 LNHDA, CDR2 SQIVND (reference sequence). After removal of 6 bases from V and 6 bases from J, the junction contained 12 bases not matched to a gene. The CDR3 spans 15 residues. The CDR3 loop is CASSGWTGFGNGYTF. Here the CDR3 DNA reads TGTGCCAGTAGCGGCTGGACAGGGTTTGGAAATGGCTACACCTTC.

The chain employs TRBV23-1 and TRBJ1-5; perhaps TRBD1 as D (6 bases). TRBV23-1 is filed as an ORF, its function uncertain. The CDR3 consists of 15 residues. V was trimmed by 5 bases and J by 0 bases, leaving 11 bases between them. The CDR3, as DNA: TGCGCCAGCAGTTCAGGGGCCCATAGCAATCAGCCCCAGCATTTT. Translation gives CASSSGAHSNQPQHF.

This chain uses TRBV4-1 with TRBJ2-1, with 7 bases identical to TRBD2. This CDR3 has 17 amino acids. The J segment lost 0 bases and the V segment lost 3 bases, leaving 8 bases of the junction unmatched. CDR1 is MGHRA, CDR2 YSYEKL, per germline. The chain's CDR3 is CASSHAGLGSSYNEQFF. The CDR3 nucleotides read TGCGCCAGCAGCCACGCTGGACTAGGGAGCTCCTACAATGAGCAGTTCTTC.

In nucleotides, the CDR3 is TGTGCCAGCAGCTCGGGACACTCACAGAATGAGCAGTTCTTC. Translation gives CASSSGHSQNEQFF. The chain employs TRBV6-4 and TRBJ2-1; D perhaps matches TRBD1 (6 bases). Per the germline V gene, CDR1 is MRHNA and CDR2 is SNTAGT. CDR3 length: 14 amino acids. Trimming removed 6 bases from V and 7 bases from J, with 16 bases in between.

The rearrangement links TRBV19 to TRBJ1-5; D remains ambiguous. Germline CDR1 and CDR2: LNHDA and SQIVND (reference sequence). The V end was cut by 3 bases, the J end by 0 bases, with 15 bases between. CDR3 length: 17 amino acids. The CDR3 protein is CASSIHQYGSSNQPQHF. The CDR3 DNA reads as TGTGCCAGTAGTATCCATCAGTACGGCAGTAGCAATCAGCCCCAGCATTTT.

The V call is TRBV7-6, the J call TRBJ2-2; the D gene is possibly TRBD2 (6 bases). The germline V gene encodes CDR1 SGHVS and CDR2 FNYEAQ. The CDR3 has 13 amino acids. Trimming removed 5 bases from V and 8 bases from J, with 12 bases in between. DNA of the CDR3: TGTGCCAGCAGCACACGGGAGCGGGGGGAGCTGTTTTTT. Amino acid sequence: CASSTRERGELFF.

V usage is TRBV7-9 and J usage is TRBJ2-3, with TRBD1 identical over 8 bases. In germline, CDR1 is SEHNR, CDR2 FQNEAQ (reference sequence). V lost 4 bases and J lost 5; bases outside the gene matches: 5. The CDR3 length is 14 residues. Here the CDR3 reads CASSSQGAGDTQYF. In DNA, the CDR3 is TGTGCCAGCAGCTCCCAGGGGGCGGGAGATACGCAGTATTTT.

The V call is TRBV7-3, the J call TRBJ2-2; 9 nucleotides match TRBD2. Trimming removed 3 bases from V and 7 bases from J; junction bases left unmatched: 6. Germline CDR1 reads SGHTA; CDR2 reads FQGTGA. This CDR3 is 15 amino acids long. CDR3 in amino acids: CASSLTSGTFGELFF. In DNA, the CDR3 is TGTGCCAGCAGCTTGACTAGCGGAACCTTCGGGGAGCTGTTTTTT. Full variable domain (outside the CDR3, taken from reference TRBV7-3 and TRBJ2-2): GAGVSQTPSNKVTEKGKYVELRCDPISGHTALYWYRQSLGQGPEFLIYFQGTGAADDSGLPNDRFFAVRPEGSVSTLKIQRTERGDSAVYLCASSLTSGTFGELFFGEGSRLTVL.